These 20 T cell receptor beta chains originate from one sample sequenced in a study of brain T cells in children with intractable seizures. Profiling relied on immunoSEQ multiplex PCR, and the TCRdb table lists in-frame clones only, not all of them. Of under 150,000 clones in the sample, roughly 94% were seen once. The sequences come from peripheral blood, collected at surgery. These receptors were taken from a boy under two years old with hemimegalencephaly and intractable seizures.

This chain connects TRBV19 to TRBJ1-5; D unclear. The germline V gene has CDR1 LNHDA and CDR2 SQIVND (reference sequence). Trimming took off 4 bases at V and 0 bases at J, with 7 bases between the two ends. The CDR3 is 14 amino acids. CDR3 bases: TGTGCCAGTAGTAAAGGGTATAGCAATCAGCCCCAGCATTTT. Amino acid sequence: CASSKGYSNQPQHF.

The V gene is TRBV27, the J gene TRBJ1-4; a weak D match, TRBD1 (5 bases). This CDR3 has 15 amino acids. V was trimmed by 2 bases and J by 4 bases, leaving 11 bases between them. Germline V CDR1 and CDR2: MNHEY, SMNVEV (reference sequence). The CDR3 DNA sequence: TGTGCCAGCAGTTTAGCGGGTAGGGGTAATGAAAAACTGTTTTTT. Translation: CASSLAGRGNEKLFF.

The chain couples TRBV19 to TRBJ1-3; 7 bases are a match to TRBD1. Germline assignment: CDR1 LNHDA and CDR2 SQIVND (reference sequence). This CDR3 region has 17 residues. The J segment lost 2 bases and the V segment lost 1 base, leaving 8 bases of the junction unmatched. The CDR3 region is CASSIGPWTGTGNTIYF. The CDR3 region has the DNA TGTGCCAGTAGTATAGGCCCCTGGACAGGAACTGGAAACACCATATATTTT.

The chain recombines TRBV7-2 with TRBJ2-3; TRBD2 agrees at 7 bases. The CDR3 sequence is 16 residues long. Germline V gene data show CDR1 as SGHTA and CDR2 as FQGNSA. Trimming took 0 bases from V and 1 from J; bases not matched to a gene: 4. The CDR3 sequence: CASSLAGGWGTDTQYF. DNA of the CDR3: TGTGCCAGCAGCTTAGCGGGAGGGTGGGGCACAGATACGCAGTATTTT.

This chain joins TRBV28 and TRBJ2-7, with 12 bases matching TRBD2. There are 16 residues in the CDR3. CDR1 is MDHEN, CDR2 SYDVKM, per germline. After removal of 3 bases from V and 2 bases from J, the junction contained 5 bases not matched to a gene. The CDR3 coding sequence is TGTGCCAGCAGTTTCCCACTAGCGGGAGGACCCTACGAGCAGTACTTC. This gives the protein CASSFPLAGGPYEQYF.

A single count supports this clone. This chain connects TRBV7-6 to TRBJ2-1; TRBD1 agrees at 8 bases. CDR3 length: 17 amino acids. V shed 4 bases, J shed 5 bases, and the junction held 13 bases outside the gene matches. The germline gives CDR1 SGHVS, CDR2 FNYEAQ. The CDR3 reads CASSSFPGQDSNNEQFF. The CDR3 region has the DNA TGTGCCAGCAGCTCATTCCCGGGACAGGATTCTAACAATGAGCAGTTCTTC.

This rearrangement joins TRBV5-1 to TRBJ1-6; D is ambiguous. V lost 1 base and J lost 10, with 9 bases in between. CDR1 is SGHRS, CDR2 YFSETQ, per germline. The CDR3 contains 13 residues. The CDR3 here is CASSLRPLSPLHF. The CDR3 nucleotides are TGCGCCAGCAGCTTGAGGCCCCTGTCACCCCTCCACTTT.

The sample holds one count of this clone. The chain uses TRBV4-2 and TRBJ1-5; D gene ambiguous. The CDR3 is 14 residues long. Germline-derived CDR1 and CDR2 are LGHNA and YNFKEQ. V gave up 0 bases and J gave up 0 bases, with 3 bases separating them. The CDR3: CASSQEGSNQPQHF. The CDR3 region has the DNA TGTGCCAGCAGCCAAGAAGGTAGCAATCAGCCCCAGCATTTT.

CDR3 sequence reads: CASSFTGWATEAFF. The DNA of the CDR3 is TGTGCCAGCAGCTTTACAGGGTGGGCCACTGAAGCTTTCTTT. The V call is TRBV5-5, the J call TRBJ1-1; TRBD1 is a possible D gene (6 bases). Per germline, CDR1 SGHKS and CDR2 YYEKEE (reference sequence). Between the trimmed V and J ends, which lost 2 bases and 4 bases, there was a span of 12 bases. The CDR3 has 14 amino acids.

The genes are TRBV5-1 and TRBJ2-2; 7 nucleotides align to TRBD2. Germline V gene data show CDR1 as SGHRS and CDR2 as YFSETQ. The ends lost 4 bases at V and 4 bases at J; junction bases unmatched: 10. The length of the CDR3 is 16 residues. CDR3 residues: CASSPWAGVRTGELFF. The CDR3 nucleotides read TGCGCCAGCAGCCCGTGGGCGGGAGTCCGCACCGGGGAGCTGTTTTTT. Using reference TRBV5-1 and TRBJ2-2 for the parts outside the CDR3, the full variable domain is KAGVTQTPRYLIKTRGQQVTLSCSPISGHRSVSWYQQTPGQGLQFLFEYFSETQRNKGNFPGRFSGRQFSNSRSEMNVSTLELGDSALYLCASSPWAGVRTGELFFGEGSRLTVL.

The rearrangement uses TRBV29-1 and TRBJ2-7, with D maybe TRBD1 (6 bases). The CDR3 sequence is 16 residues long. V was pared by 0 bases and J by 2 bases, with 17 bases between. The germline V gene encodes CDR1 SQVTM and CDR2 ANQGSEA. CDR3 sequence: CSVEENAGTYTYEQYF. The DNA for the CDR3 is TGCAGCGTTGAAGAAAATGCCGGGACATACACCTACGAGCAGTACTTC.

As to this clone: A junction end diverges from the germline sequence, so it may reflect a read error. The CDR3 DNA reads as TGTGCCAGCAGCTCGACAGGGTCCACATATACGCAGTATTTT. Its protein product is CASSSTGSTYTQYF. The J gene is TRBJ2-3, the V gene TRBV6-2 or TRBV6-3; 7 bases match TRBD1. There are 14 residues in the CDR3. Germline V gives CDR1 MNHEY, CDR2 SVGEGT.

Only one count was recorded for this clone. The chain links TRBV7-2 to TRBJ2-7; D unresolved. V was shortened by 1 base and J by 0 bases, with 4 bases between the two germline ends. CDR1 is SGHTA, CDR2 FQGNSA, per germline. This CDR3 spans 13 amino acids. Here the CDR3 DNA reads TGTGCCAGCAGCTTAGTCAGCTCCTACGAGCAGTACTTC. It is translated as CASSLVSSYEQYF.

The genes are TRBV5-1 and TRBJ2-7; no clear D. V shed 0 bases and J shed 1 base, with 8 bases lying between them. Germline lookup yields CDR1 SGHRS and CDR2 YFSETQ. CDR3 length equals 14 residues. CDR3 DNA: TGCGCCAGCAGCTTGGCCGAGCGTTCCTACGAGCAGTACTTC. It specifies CASSLAERSYEQYF.

Notes on this clone: Germline is not matched at one junction end, which may reflect a read error. This chain links TRBV11-3 with TRBJ2-7; 7 bases match TRBD1. This CDR3 is built from 11 residues. Germline loops: CDR1 SGHNT, CDR2 YENEEA. In nucleotides, the CDR3 is TGTGCCAGCAGCTTAGCTGGGACAGTTTATTTC. Its protein is CASSLAGTVYF.

The chain is built from TRBV24-1 and TRBJ2-3; no reliable D call. The V end lost 1 base, the J end lost 4 bases, and 26 bases lay between the germline ends. CDR1 is KGHDR, CDR2 SFDVKD, per germline. The CDR3 is made up of 20 amino acids. CDR3 in DNA: TGTGCCACCAGTGATTTTCGTCCGGAGTCGAAAGGCTCCGGTGCAGATACGCAGTATTTT. Translating it yields CATSDFRPESKGSGADTQYF.

The chain employs TRBV19 and TRBJ1-5; D remains ambiguous. The CDR3 loop spans 14 amino acids. Trimming stripped 5 bases from V and 7 bases from J, with 15 bases between. CDR1 is LNHDA, CDR2 SQIVND, per germline (reference sequence). The CDR3 DNA sequence: TGTGCCAGTAGTTTCTTATCAGGAGAACAGCCCCAGCATTTT. The encoded protein is CASSFLSGEQPQHF.

J is TRBJ1-1 and V is TRBV6-1, with a possible D match to TRBD1 (6 bases). From germline, CDR1 is MNHNS and CDR2 SASEGT. The CDR3 spans 15 residues. V gave up 2 bases and J gave up 3 bases, with 13 bases separating them. The CDR3 here is CASSEWGWTDTEAFF. The DNA for the CDR3 is TGTGCCAGCAGTGAATGGGGTTGGACAGACACTGAAGCTTTCTTT.

V is TRBV4-3 and J is TRBJ2-7; D might be TRBD1 (5 bases). Trimming pared 1 base from V and 7 bases from J, leaving 14 bases between. The length of the CDR3 is 14 residues. Germline loops: CDR1 LGHNA, CDR2 YSLEER. CDR3 nucleotide sequence: TGCGCCAGCAGCCAAGGGCTGGCAGGGTCTGAGCAGTACTTC. This codes for CASSQGLAGSEQYF.

The chain joins TRBV5-1 to TRBJ2-3; 12 nucleotides line up with TRBD2. CDR1 is SGHRS, CDR2 YFSETQ, per germline. The CDR3 length is 18 residues. V shed 1 base, J shed 2 bases, and the junction held 8 bases outside the gene matches. CDR3 sequence reads: CASSLMASGRDHTDTQYF. DNA of the CDR3: TGCGCCAGCAGCTTGATGGCTAGCGGGAGGGATCACACAGATACGCAGTATTTT.